The 27 T cell receptor beta chains presented below share a single source sample, sequenced in a study of T cell responses to AZD1222 COVID-19 vaccine. TCRdb's copy holds only in-frame clones and misses some; the assay was immunoSEQ multiplex PCR. The sample includes about 120,000 clones, about 90% of them seen just once. Sequences were derived from peripheral blood, sampled on day 0 of AZD1222 vaccination. The receptors shown here come from an adult in good health.

The V call is TRBV5-6, the J call TRBJ1-2; no clear D gene. CDR3 length: 15 amino acids. CDR1 is SGHDT and CDR2 is YYEEEE in the germline V gene. Trimming took 0 bases from V and 2 from J, leaving 11 bases between them. The CDR3 sequence is CASSLVESVNYGYTF. DNA of the CDR3: TGTGCCAGCAGCTTGGTTGAGTCGGTAAACTATGGCTACACCTTC. Using reference TRBV5-6 and TRBJ1-2 for the parts outside the CDR3, the full variable domain is DAGVTQSPTHLIKTRGQQVTLRCSPKSGHDTVSWYQQALGQGPQFIFQYYEEEERQRGNFPDRFSGHQFPNYSSELNVNALLLGDSALYLCASSLVESVNYGYTFGSGTRLTVV.

The rearrangement links TRBV29-1 to TRBJ1-1; maybe TRBD1 (6 bases). This CDR3 contains 14 residues. Germline values: CDR1 SQVTM, CDR2 ANQGSEA. With 7 bases removed from V and 0 bases from J, the gap between germline ends came to 15 bases. In DNA, the CDR3 is TGCAGCGCTGGGCGGGAGGGGGTGAACACTGAAGCTTTCTTT. It codes for CSAGREGVNTEAFF.

This clone was seen just once. The rearrangement links TRBV5-1 to TRBJ2-7, with D perhaps matching TRBD1 (5 bases). Trimming stripped 4 bases from V and 4 bases from J, with 6 bases between. CDR1 and CDR2 from the germline V gene are SGHRS and YFSETQ. CDR3 length: 11 residues. The CDR3 spells CASSPGYEQYF. The CDR3 bases are TGCGCCAGCAGCCCAGGGTACGAGCAGTACTTC.

On this clone: Other DNA sequences from this sample encode an identical CDR3 as well. The chain links TRBV28 to TRBJ1-5; D is ambiguous. This CDR3 contains 11 residues. V lost 2 bases and J 4 bases, leaving 0 bases between the germline ends. CDR1 and CDR2 (germline): MDHEN, SYDVKM. Here the CDR3 reads CASSLNQPQHF. CDR3 sequence (DNA): TGTGCCAGCAGTTTAAATCAGCCCCAGCATTTT.

This clone has a handful of counts. This chain uses TRBV15 with TRBJ1-5; no firm D call. CDR1 and CDR2 from the germline V gene are LNHNV and YYDKDF (reference sequence). The CDR3 covers 13 residues. Trimming stripped 0 bases from V and 7 bases from J, with 7 bases between. CDR3 residues: CATSRDPGQPQHF. In DNA, the CDR3 is TGTGCCACCAGCAGAGATCCTGGACAGCCCCAGCATTTT.

The chain carries TRBV30 and TRBJ1-5, with D possibly matching TRBD1 (5 bases). CDR3 length: 14 residues. The V gene's germline CDR1 is GTSNPN and CDR2 SVGIG (reference sequence). V was pared by 2 bases and J by 4 bases, with 12 bases between. The CDR3 loop reads CAWSYPGGNQPQHF. CDR3 DNA sequence: TGTGCCTGGAGTTACCCTGGGGGGAATCAGCCCCAGCATTTT.

The chain employs TRBV9 and TRBJ1-3; D is perhaps TRBD1 (5 bases). The length of the CDR3 is 16 residues. CDR1 is SGDLS, CDR2 YYNGEE, per germline. Trimming cost V 3 bases and J 3 bases, with 16 bases left between them. This CDR3 is CASSGASGGSGNTIYF. CDR3 coding DNA: TGTGCCAGCAGCGGGGCGAGTGGGGGAAGTGGAAACACCATATATTTT. The whole variable domain, filled in from reference TRBV9 and TRBJ1-3, reads DSGVTQTPKHLITATGQRVTLRCSPRSGDLSVYWYQQSLDQGLQFLIQYYNGEERAKGNILERFSAQQFPDLHSELNLSSLELGDSALYFCASSGASGGSGNTIYFGEGSWLTVV.

This clone was seen only a few times. The chain employs TRBV28 and TRBJ2-2; D might be TRBD2 (5 bases). The CDR3 has 14 residues. Germline V CDR1 and CDR2: MDHEN, SYDVKM. Trimming removed 6 bases at V and 1 base at J, with 9 bases between. The CDR3 sequence: CASRDGGNTGELFF. CDR3 sequence (DNA): TGTGCCAGCAGAGACGGAGGGAACACCGGGGAGCTGTTTTTT.

This clone was counted once. This CDR3 reads CASSLGAGRIPEAFF. The CDR3 DNA reads as TGTGCCAGCAGCTTAGGCGCGGGAAGGATACCTGAAGCTTTCTTT. V gene TRBV7-9 combines with J gene TRBJ1-1; D is undetermined. Trimming left V 1 base short and J 6 bases short, with 15 bases between. There are 15 residues in the CDR3. CDR1 and CDR2 (germline): SEHNR, FQNEAQ (reference sequence).

The chain has TRBV5-4 and TRBJ2-6; weak D call: TRBD2 (6 bases). V was pared by 4 bases and J by 2 bases, with 13 bases between. The V gene's germline CDR1 is SGHNT and CDR2 YYREEE (reference sequence). This CDR3 is built from 16 residues. CDR3 amino acids: CASSRDGGAGANVLTF. CDR3 coding DNA: TGTGCCAGCAGCCGCGACGGCGGGGCTGGGGCCAACGTCCTGACTTTC.

This chain links TRBV13 with TRBJ1-2, with unresolved D. Germline V gene data show CDR1 as PRHDT and CDR2 as FYEKMQ (reference sequence). CDR3 length equals 14 residues. V was trimmed by 3 bases and J by 4 bases, leaving 12 bases between them. CDR3 loop: CASSLSVGGYGYTF. CDR3 DNA: TGTGCCAGCAGCTTGAGTGTGGGAGGCTATGGCTACACCTTC.

Only one count was recorded for this clone. The chain uses TRBV3-1 (or the pseudogene TRBV3-2) and TRBJ2-4; perhaps TRBD2 as D (6 bases). The V end was cut by 4 bases, the J end by 1 base, with 17 bases between. The germline gives CDR1 LGHDT, CDR2 YNNKEL (reference sequence). The CDR3 length is 17 residues. The CDR3 DNA reads as TGTGCCAGCAGCCCAACACGGAGGGACTTTGCCAAAAACATTCAGTACTTC. It codes for CASSPTRRDFAKNIQYF.

The chain links TRBV20-1 to TRBJ2-1; 9 bases align to TRBD2. V lost 6 bases, J lost 9 bases, and 3 bases stayed unmatched. The CDR3 sequence is 11 residues long. Germline-derived CDR1 and CDR2 are DFQATT and SNEGSKA (reference sequence). CDR3 sequence (DNA): TGCAGTGCACGGACTAGCGTTGAGCAGTTCTTC. Translating it yields CSARTSVEQFF.

The chain employs TRBV7-8 and TRBJ2-2, with D tentatively TRBD1 (5 bases). Trimming took off 1 base at V and 0 bases at J, with 9 bases between the two ends. CDR1 and CDR2 from the germline V gene are SGHVS and FQNEAQ. The CDR3 has 16 amino acids. CDR3 DNA: TGTGCCAGCAGCTTAGGAGGACACCCGAACACCGGGGAGCTGTTTTTT. It specifies CASSLGGHPNTGELFF.

The rearrangement links TRBV10-1 to TRBJ2-2; TRBD1 agrees at 9 bases. CDR1 WNHNN and CDR2 SYGVQD come from the germline V gene (reference sequence). With V trimmed by 6 bases and J by 4 bases, 9 bases remained unmatched. CDR3 length equals 16 residues. The DNA for the CDR3 is TGCGCCAGCAGCGGAGCCGGGACAGGGCGCACCGGGGAGCTGTTTTTT. Amino acids: CASSGAGTGRTGELFF.

V usage is TRBV2 and J usage is TRBJ2-1; D is unclear. Per germline, CDR1 SNHLY and CDR2 FYNNEI. V lost 5 bases and J lost 10, with 9 bases in between. The length of the CDR3 is 11 residues. The DNA for the CDR3 is TGTGCCAGCAGTTATGAGAGAGAGCAGTTCTTC. Translation gives CASSYEREQFF.

The chain combines TRBV27 with TRBJ1-2; a weak D match, TRBD1 (5 bases). Germline V gives CDR1 MNHEY, CDR2 SMNVEV (reference sequence). The length of the CDR3 is 17 residues. Trimming pared 7 bases from V and 8 bases from J, leaving 29 bases between. CDR3 protein: CASTLNPLFGGVYGYTF. The CDR3 nucleotides are TGTGCCAGCACGCTAAACCCCCTGTTCGGAGGGGTTTACGGCTACACCTTC.

V usage is TRBV28 and J usage is TRBJ2-5, with 10 bases lining up with TRBD1. J lost 5 bases, V lost 5 bases, and 5 bases had no gene match. The CDR3 spans 14 residues. Germline V gene sequence: CDR1 MDHEN, CDR2 SYDVKM. CDR3 residues: CASSPPGQGETQYF. In DNA form, the CDR3 reads TGTGCCAGCAGTCCTCCGGGACAGGGGGAGACCCAGTACTTC.

Regarding this clone: Other DNA sequences in the sample encode the same CDR3. This chain links TRBV29-1 with TRBJ2-7, with D possibly being TRBD2 (6 bases). Per germline, CDR1 SQVTM and CDR2 ANQGSEA. Trimming cost V 7 bases and J 3 bases, with 10 bases left between them. The CDR3 runs to 11 residues. CDR3 in amino acids: CSASSVYEQYF. The CDR3 coding sequence is TGCAGCGCTTCTAGCGTCTACGAGCAGTACTTC.

The chain combines TRBV5-1 with TRBJ2-5, with D uncertain. Trimming pared 2 bases from V and 4 bases from J, leaving 12 bases between. CDR3 length: 14 residues. The germline gives CDR1 SGHRS, CDR2 YFSETQ. The CDR3 DNA is TGCGCCAGCAGCTTCGTAGGCAGCTTAGAGACCCAGTACTTC. It codes for CASSFVGSLETQYF.

This rearrangement joins TRBV3-1 (or the pseudogene TRBV3-2) to TRBJ1-1; TRBD1 matches 7 bases. Germline trimming cut 4 bases from V and 1 base from J; bases unmatched to any gene: 3. The CDR3 loop spans 14 amino acids. Germline V CDR1 and CDR2: LGHDT, YNNKEL (reference sequence). CDR3 loop: CASSRRDRNTEAFF. DNA for the CDR3: TGTGCCAGCAGCCGACGGGACAGGAACACTGAAGCTTTCTTT.

The chain links TRBV7-2 to TRBJ1-5; 8 bases fit TRBD1. The CDR3 spans 15 residues. Looked up from germline, CDR1 is SGHTA and CDR2 is FQGNSA. With 4 bases clipped from V and 2 bases from J, the junction kept 4 bases outside the gene matches. The CDR3: CASSWKGQGNQPQHF. The CDR3 coding sequence is TGTGCCAGCAGCTGGAAGGGACAGGGCAATCAGCCCCAGCATTTT.

The gene calls are TRBV30 and TRBJ1-1; D is unresolved. This CDR3 comprises 13 residues. Per the germline V gene, CDR1 is GTSNPN and CDR2 is SVGIG (reference sequence). Between the trimmed V and J ends, which lost 2 bases and 2 bases, there was a span of 9 bases. For the CDR3, the DNA is TGTGCCTGGAGTATAACACAAAACACTGAAGCTTTCTTT. Protein product: CAWSITQNTEAFF.

The chain carries TRBV12-3 or TRBV12-4 and TRBJ2-3; D possibly uses TRBD1 or TRBD2 (5 bases each). V was pared by 10 bases and J by 1 base, with 12 bases between. CDR3 size: 13 residues. The CDR3 is CATSQGGTDTQYF. CDR3 bases: TGTGCCACCAGCCAGGGAGGCACAGATACGCAGTATTTT.

This chain uses TRBV6-5 with TRBJ2-5, with D possibly TRBD1 on 6 matching bases. Germline V CDR1 and CDR2: MNHEY, SVGAGI. Between the trimmed V and J ends, which lost 6 bases and 5 bases, there was a span of 10 bases. This CDR3 is 12 amino acids long. CDR3 coding DNA: TGTGCCAGCAGGGACAGAGAGGAGACCCAGTACTTC. The encoded protein is CASRDREETQYF.

The rearrangement joins TRBV19 to TRBJ2-5; D might be TRBD2 (6 bases). This CDR3 region has 17 residues. V was clipped by 2 bases and J by 0 bases, with 16 bases between them. The germline CDR1 and CDR2 sequences are LNHDA and SQIVND (reference sequence). CDR3 sequence reads: CASSIRGGWTNQETQYF. DNA for the CDR3: TGTGCCAGTAGTATACGTGGGGGGTGGACCAACCAAGAGACCCAGTACTTC.

This sequence joins TRBV7-2 and TRBJ2-7; 12 bases fit TRBD2. The CDR3 is 17 amino acids. Trimming removed 5 bases from V and 0 bases from J; junction bases left unmatched: 8. Germline values: CDR1 SGHTA, CDR2 FQGNSA. CDR3 protein: CASSPGLAGPNSYEQYF. The CDR3 nucleotides are TGTGCCAGCAGCCCGGGACTAGCGGGTCCCAACTCCTACGAGCAGTACTTC.